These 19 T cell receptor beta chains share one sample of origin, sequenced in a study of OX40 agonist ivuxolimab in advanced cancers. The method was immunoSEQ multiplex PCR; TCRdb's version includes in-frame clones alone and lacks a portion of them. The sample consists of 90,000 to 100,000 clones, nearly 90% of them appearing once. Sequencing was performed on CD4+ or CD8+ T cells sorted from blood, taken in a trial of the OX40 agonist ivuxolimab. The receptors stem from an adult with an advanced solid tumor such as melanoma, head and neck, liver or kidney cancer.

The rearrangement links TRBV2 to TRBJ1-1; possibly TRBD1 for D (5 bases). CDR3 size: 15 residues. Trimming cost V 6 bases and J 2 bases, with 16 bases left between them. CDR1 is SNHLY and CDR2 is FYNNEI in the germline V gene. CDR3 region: CASSPQTEFNTEAFF. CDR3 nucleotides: TGTGCCAGCAGCCCTCAGACAGAGTTCAACACTGAAGCTTTCTTT.

The CDR3 nucleotides are TGTGCCAGCTCACCACCAGGGGGTTTAGCCAAAAACATTCAGTACTTC. Amino acid sequence: CASSPPGGLAKNIQYF. The V and J genes are TRBV18 and TRBJ2-4; D is possibly TRBD1 (6 bases). Per the germline V gene, CDR1 is KGHSH and CDR2 is LQKENI. V gave up 0 bases and J gave up 0 bases, with 9 bases separating them. CDR3 size: 16 residues.

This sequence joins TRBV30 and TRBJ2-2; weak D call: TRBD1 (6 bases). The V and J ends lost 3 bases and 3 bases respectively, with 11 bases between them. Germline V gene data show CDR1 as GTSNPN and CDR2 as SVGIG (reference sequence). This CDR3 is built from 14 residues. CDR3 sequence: CAWSPYRDTGELFF. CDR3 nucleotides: TGTGCCTGGAGCCCCTACAGGGACACCGGGGAGCTGTTTTTT.

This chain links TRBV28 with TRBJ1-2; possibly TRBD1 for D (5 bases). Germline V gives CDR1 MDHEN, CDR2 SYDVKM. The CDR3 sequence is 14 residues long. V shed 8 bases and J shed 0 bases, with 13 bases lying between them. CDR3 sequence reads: CASGVTVSNYGYTF. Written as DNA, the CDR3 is TGTGCCAGCGGGGTGACAGTGTCTAACTATGGCTACACCTTC.

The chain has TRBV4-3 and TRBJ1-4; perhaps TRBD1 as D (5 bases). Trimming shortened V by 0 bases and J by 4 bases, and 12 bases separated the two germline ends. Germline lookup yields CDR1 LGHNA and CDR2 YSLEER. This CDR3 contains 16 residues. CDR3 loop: CASSQEYDSRNEKLFF. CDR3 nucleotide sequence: TGCGCCAGCAGCCAAGAGTACGACAGCCGTAATGAAAAACTGTTTTTT.

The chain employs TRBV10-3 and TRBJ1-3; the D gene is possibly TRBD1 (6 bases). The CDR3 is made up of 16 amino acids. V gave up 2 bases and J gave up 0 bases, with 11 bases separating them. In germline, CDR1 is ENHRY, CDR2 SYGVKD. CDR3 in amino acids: CAISEPQGHSGNTIYF. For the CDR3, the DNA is TGTGCCATCAGTGAGCCCCAGGGGCACTCTGGAAACACCATATATTTT.

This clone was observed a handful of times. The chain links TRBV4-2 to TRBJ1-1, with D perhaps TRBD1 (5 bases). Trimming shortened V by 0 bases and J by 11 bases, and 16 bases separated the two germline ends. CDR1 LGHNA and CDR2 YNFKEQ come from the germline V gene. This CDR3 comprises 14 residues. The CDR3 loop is CASSQDAGVFEAFF. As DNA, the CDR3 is TGTGCCAGCAGCCAAGATGCGGGGGTGTTCGAGGCTTTCTTT.

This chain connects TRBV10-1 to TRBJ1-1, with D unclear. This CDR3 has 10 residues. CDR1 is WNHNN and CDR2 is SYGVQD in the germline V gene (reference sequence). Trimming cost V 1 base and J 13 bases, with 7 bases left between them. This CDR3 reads CASSEYEVFF. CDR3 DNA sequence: TGCGCCAGCAGTGAGTACGAGGTTTTCTTT.

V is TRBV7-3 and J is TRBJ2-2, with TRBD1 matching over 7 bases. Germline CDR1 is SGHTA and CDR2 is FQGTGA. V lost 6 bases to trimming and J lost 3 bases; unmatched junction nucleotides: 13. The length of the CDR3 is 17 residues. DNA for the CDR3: TGTGCCAGCAGTCTCCGAGGTACAGGGGTAGACACCGGGGAGCTGTTTTTT. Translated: CASSLRGTGVDTGELFF.

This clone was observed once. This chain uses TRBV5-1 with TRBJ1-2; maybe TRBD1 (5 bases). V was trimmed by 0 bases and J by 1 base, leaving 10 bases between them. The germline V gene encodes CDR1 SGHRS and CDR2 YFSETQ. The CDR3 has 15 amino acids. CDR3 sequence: CASSLDGGLNYGYTF. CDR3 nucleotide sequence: TGCGCCAGCAGCTTGGACGGGGGACTTAACTATGGCTACACCTTC.

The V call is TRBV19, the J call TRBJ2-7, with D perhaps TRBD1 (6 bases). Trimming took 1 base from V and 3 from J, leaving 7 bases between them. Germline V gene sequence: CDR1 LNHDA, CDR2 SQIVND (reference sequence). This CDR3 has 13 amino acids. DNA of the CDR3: TGTGCCAGTAGTATAGGACAGGTCTACGAGCAGTACTTC. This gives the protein CASSIGQVYEQYF.

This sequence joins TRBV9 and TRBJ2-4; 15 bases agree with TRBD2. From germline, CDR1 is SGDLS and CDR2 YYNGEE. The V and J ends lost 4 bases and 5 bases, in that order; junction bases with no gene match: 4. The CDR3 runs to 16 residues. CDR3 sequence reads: CASSPRTSGGENIQYF. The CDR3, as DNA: TGTGCCAGCAGCCCTCGGACTAGCGGGGGGGAAAACATTCAGTACTTC.

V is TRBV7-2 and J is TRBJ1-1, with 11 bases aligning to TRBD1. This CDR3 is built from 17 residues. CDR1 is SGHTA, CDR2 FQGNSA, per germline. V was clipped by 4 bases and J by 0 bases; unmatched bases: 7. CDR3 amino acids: CASSSVPGQGVNTEAFF. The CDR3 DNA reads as TGTGCCAGCAGCTCCGTCCCGGGACAGGGGGTGAACACTGAAGCTTTCTTT.

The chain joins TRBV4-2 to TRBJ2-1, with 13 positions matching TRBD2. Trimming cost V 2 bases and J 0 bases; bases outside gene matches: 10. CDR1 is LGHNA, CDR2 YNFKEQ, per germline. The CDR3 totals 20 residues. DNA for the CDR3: TGTGCCAGCAGCCAAAGTGGGACTAGCGGGGTTCCCAGCTCCTACAATGAGCAGTTCTTC. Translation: CASSQSGTSGVPSSYNEQFF.

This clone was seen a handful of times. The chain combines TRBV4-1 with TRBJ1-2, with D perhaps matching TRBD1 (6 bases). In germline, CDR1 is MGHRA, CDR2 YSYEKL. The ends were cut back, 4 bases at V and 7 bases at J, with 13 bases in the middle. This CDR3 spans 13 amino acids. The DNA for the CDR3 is TGCGCCAGCAGCCCAGGGGAGCCGAGTGGCTACACCTTC. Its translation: CASSPGEPSGYTF.

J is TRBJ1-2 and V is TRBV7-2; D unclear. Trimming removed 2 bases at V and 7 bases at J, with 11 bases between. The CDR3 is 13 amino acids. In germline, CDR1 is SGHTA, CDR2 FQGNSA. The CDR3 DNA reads TGTGCCAGCAGCTTAAATACGGATTCTGGCTACACCTTC. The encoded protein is CASSLNTDSGYTF.

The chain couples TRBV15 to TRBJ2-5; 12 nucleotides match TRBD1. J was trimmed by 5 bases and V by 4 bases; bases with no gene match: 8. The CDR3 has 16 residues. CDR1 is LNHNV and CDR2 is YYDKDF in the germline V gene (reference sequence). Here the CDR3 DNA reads TGTGCCACCAGCAAGGCCGGGACAGGGGGCCCGGAGACCCAGTACTTC. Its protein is CATSKAGTGGPETQYF.

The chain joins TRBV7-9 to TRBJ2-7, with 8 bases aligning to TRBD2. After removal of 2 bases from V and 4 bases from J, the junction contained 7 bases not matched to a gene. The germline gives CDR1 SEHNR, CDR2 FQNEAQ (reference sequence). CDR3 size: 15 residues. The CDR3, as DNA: TGTGCCAGCAGCTTATCAGCGGGAGTCGAGTACGAGCAGTACTTC. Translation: CASSLSAGVEYEQYF.

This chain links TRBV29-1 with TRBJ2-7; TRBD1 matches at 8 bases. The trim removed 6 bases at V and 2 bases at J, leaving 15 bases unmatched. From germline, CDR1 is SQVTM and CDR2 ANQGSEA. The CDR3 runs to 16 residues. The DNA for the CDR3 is TGCAGCGTGGTATTCATGACAGGGGACAAAACCTACGAGCAGTACTTC. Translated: CSVVFMTGDKTYEQYF.